A single T cell receptor beta chain is shown here with its context. Its target is unknown. The protocol was immunoSEQ multiplex PCR, while the TCRdb copy is restricted to in-frame clones and leaves out a portion. The profile shows roughly 120,000 clones, around 94% of them singletons. These data are taken from a study of T cell responses to AZD1222 COVID-19 vaccine. Study outcomes and limitations: No day 14 peak samples; only post-peak repertoires were characterized. The donors showed a predominance of white British ancestry and of females, with possible underestimation of clonal diversity. At study baseline, merely six AZD1222 recipients were seropositive.

The V and J ends lost 1 base and 4 bases, in that order; junction bases with no gene match: 6. Germline-derived CDR1 and CDR2 are SQVTM and ANQGSEA. The CDR3 contains 15 residues. The rearrangement joins TRBV29-1 to TRBJ2-1; TRBD1 matches at 8 bases. The origin of this receptor is an adult in good health. This material consisted of peripheral blood, taken on day 0 of AZD1222 vaccination. The CDR3 nucleotides are TGCAGCGTTGAAGCAGGGGGCGTCTCATACAATGAGCAGTTCTTC. Its translation is CSVEAGGVSYNEQFF.